These 21 T cell receptor beta chains originate from one sample sequenced in a study of T cell repertoires in aging, cancer and after chemotherapy. Amplification of TCR beta used genomic DNA extracted from peripheral blood. TRB rearrangements spanning V, D and J were amplified using mixed TRB-A/B primers. TCRdb processed the multiplex PCR reads anew with MiXCR; each CDR3 protein has one entry. The sample holds 13,000 or so distinct CDR3 sequences; under 30% are singletons and the top ten take about 2.8%. The sequenced material came from blood. These receptors all stem from a human donor in good health.

This clonotype was seen more than once but under ten times. The genes are TRBV7-6 and TRBJ2-5; D perhaps matches TRBD2 (6 bases). V lost 3 bases to trimming and J lost 5 bases, with 19 bases between them. The CDR3 loop spans 16 amino acids. Germline CDR1 is SGHVS and CDR2 is FNYEAQ. This CDR3 reads CASSFRAGGAGETQYF. CDR3 coding DNA: TGTGCCAGCAGCTTTCGGGCCGGTGGCGCGGGGGAGACCCAGTACTTC.

Only a few counts were recorded for this clonotype. The chain couples TRBV5-1 to TRBJ2-2; D may be TRBD1 (6 bases). V was pared by 0 bases and J by 1 base, with 7 bases between. Germline CDR1 reads SGHRS; CDR2 reads YFSETQ. There are 15 residues in the CDR3. The CDR3 coding sequence is TGCGCCAGCAGCTTGGAGGGACAGAACACCGGGGAGCTGTTTTTT. Protein sequence: CASSLEGQNTGELFF.

The genes are TRBV28 and TRBJ1-3; unclear D gene. This CDR3 spans 14 amino acids. V lost 6 bases, J lost 4 bases, and 13 bases lay in between. CDR1 and CDR2 (germline): MDHEN, SYDVKM. The chain's CDR3 is CASSDPGDGNTIYF. The DNA of the CDR3 is TGTGCCAGCAGCGATCCAGGTGACGGAAACACCATATATTTT.

This clonotype has just a few counts. The rearrangement uses TRBV12-3 or TRBV12-4 and TRBJ2-2, with TRBD2 as a possible D gene (7 bases). The CDR3 length is 16 residues. The V end lost 3 bases, the J end lost 2 bases, and 13 bases lay between the germline ends. DNA for the CDR3: TGTGCCAGCAGTTTGGGGGGGGCCCCCAACACCGGGGAGCTGTTTTTT. It translates to CASSLGGAPNTGELFF.

The chain joins TRBV28 to TRBJ2-3; D is possibly TRBD2 (5 bases). The CDR3 is 13 amino acids. Trimming removed 2 bases from V and 6 bases from J, with 9 bases in between. From germline, CDR1 is MDHEN and CDR2 SYDVKM. CDR3 nucleotides: TGTGCCAGCAGTTTACCGGAGCGGGATACGCAGTATTTT. This translates into CASSLPERDTQYF.

The V and J genes are TRBV7-3 and TRBJ2-1, with D maybe TRBD1 (5 bases). The germline V gene has CDR1 SGHTA and CDR2 FQGTGA. Between the trimmed V and J ends, which lost 4 bases and 5 bases, there was a span of 9 bases. This CDR3 comprises 13 residues. The CDR3 region is CASSSQGHNEQFF. The CDR3 nucleotides are TGTGCCAGCAGCTCTCAGGGTCACAATGAGCAGTTCTTC. Looking up the rest from reference TRBV7-3 and TRBJ2-1 gives the full variable domain: GAGVSQTPSNKVTEKGKYVELRCDPISGHTALYWYRQSLGQGPEFLIYFQGTGAADDSGLPNDRFFAVRPEGSVSTLKIQRTERGDSAVYLCASSSQGHNEQFFGPGTRLTVL.

In this sample, this clonotype is medium-sized. The chain uses TRBV11-3 and TRBJ2-3; no clear D. The ends were cut back, 5 bases at V and 2 bases at J, with 5 bases in the middle. Germline V gene sequence: CDR1 SGHNT, CDR2 YENEEA. This CDR3 is 12 amino acids long. The DNA for the CDR3 is TGTGCCAGCAGCCAGGACACAGATACGCAGTATTTT. This encodes CASSQDTDTQYF.

The J gene is TRBJ2-5, the V gene TRBV7-6; TRBD2 aligns across 7 bases. Germline trimming cut 5 bases from V and 2 bases from J; bases unmatched to any gene: 5. Germline V gene lookup returns CDR1 SGHVS and CDR2 FNYEAQ. The CDR3 is 14 amino acids. The CDR3 DNA reads as TGTGCCAGCAGCGCTGGGACTATTCAAGAGACCCAGTACTTC. Its translation is CASSAGTIQETQYF. Variable domain in full (rest from reference TRBV7-6 and TRBJ2-5): GAGVSQSPRYKVTKRGQDVALRCDPISGHVSLYWYRQALGQGPEFLTYFNYEAQQDKSGLPNDRFSAERPEGSISTLTIQRTEQRDSAMYRCASSAGTIQETQYFGPGTRLLVL.

The V gene is TRBV10-3, the J gene TRBJ2-3; 10 bases fit TRBD2. The CDR3 is 14 amino acids. Trimming removed 8 bases from V and 4 bases from J; junction bases left unmatched: 6. Per the germline V gene, CDR1 is ENHRY and CDR2 is SYGVKD. Written as DNA, the CDR3 is TGTGCCATCGAAGCGGGGGGGAGGGCAGATACGCAGTATTTT. This encodes CAIEAGGRADTQYF.

The gene calls are TRBV27 and TRBJ2-1; D is unresolved. The V gene lost 3 bases and the J gene lost 3 bases, with 3 bases spanning the gap. The CDR3 loop spans 12 amino acids. Germline V gene lookup returns CDR1 MNHEY and CDR2 SMNVEV (reference sequence). The CDR3 DNA reads as TGTGCCAGCAGTTTGAACTACAATGAGCAGTTCTTC. Its translation is CASSLNYNEQFF.

The V call is TRBV20-1, the J call TRBJ1-5; D is uncertain. Germline CDR1 is DFQATT and CDR2 is SNEGSKA (reference sequence). V lost 6 bases and J 2 bases, leaving 17 bases between the germline ends. The length of the CDR3 is 15 residues. The CDR3 region has the DNA TGCAGTGCCCCGATGCCGCGCAGAGGCAATCAGCCCCAGCATTTT. It is translated as CSAPMPRRGNQPQHF.

This clonotype has only a few counts. V and J are TRBV5-1 and TRBJ1-4; 8 bases match TRBD1. Trimming cost V 4 bases and J 8 bases; bases outside gene matches: 10. This CDR3 has 15 amino acids. CDR1 is SGHRS and CDR2 is YFSETQ in the germline V gene. The CDR3 bases are TGCGCCAGCAGCGATACAGGGGGTTCAGGAGAAAAACTGTTTTTT. It specifies CASSDTGGSGEKLFF.

This clonotype has only a few counts. This chain joins TRBV5-1 and TRBJ2-1, with D possibly matching TRBD2 (7 bases). The CDR3 is 15 residues long. Germline V CDR1 and CDR2: SGHRS, YFSETQ. The V gene lost 3 bases and the J gene lost 2 bases, with 12 bases spanning the gap. The CDR3: CASSSSGGPYNEQFF. The CDR3, as DNA: TGCGCCAGCAGCTCCTCGGGGGGCCCCTACAATGAGCAGTTCTTC.

V gene TRBV6-1 combines with J gene TRBJ2-7; D may be TRBD1 (8 bases). Germline V lookup: CDR1 MNHNS, CDR2 SASEGT. This CDR3 region has 16 residues. Trimming cost V 7 bases and J 0 bases, with 19 bases left between them. CDR3 region: CASTTGGTGGSYEQYV. Here the CDR3 DNA reads TGTGCCAGCACAACGGGAGGAACAGGGGGCTCCTACGAGCAGTACGTC.

Judged by abundance, this clonotype is medium-sized. The V and J genes are TRBV29-1 and TRBJ2-3, with D perhaps TRBD2 (6 bases). This CDR3 has 15 residues. The germline CDR1 and CDR2 sequences are SQVTM and ANQGSEA. Trimming left V 4 bases short and J 1 base short, with 15 bases between. CDR3 region: CSVGGGGGGTDTQYF. For the CDR3, the DNA is TGCAGCGTTGGGGGAGGCGGTGGGGGCACAGATACGCAGTATTTT.

This clonotype occurred a few times. The chain links TRBV12-3 or TRBV12-4 to TRBJ1-1; unclear D gene. V shed 2 bases and J shed 2 bases, with 6 bases lying between them. The CDR3 runs to 13 residues. In nucleotides, the CDR3 is TGTGCCAGCAGTTTAAACAGTAACACTGAAGCTTTCTTT. It encodes CASSLNSNTEAFF.

The chain combines TRBV20-1 with TRBJ2-1; 8 nucleotides align to TRBD2. V lost 6 bases to trimming and J lost 2 bases; unmatched junction nucleotides: 6. The V gene's germline CDR1 is DFQATT and CDR2 SNEGSKA (reference sequence). This CDR3 contains 14 residues. The CDR3 nucleotides read TGCAGTGCGCTACCGGGACTAGCCTACAATGAGCAGTTCTTC. Its translation is CSALPGLAYNEQFF.

This clonotype came up a few times. The DNA is omitted, as the CDR3 cannot be located on it reliably, and the CDR3 follows TCRdb's listing. The genes are TRBV28 and TRBJ1-3; TRBD1 reflects the table's D call only, with no check against the DNA. CDR1 is MDHEN, CDR2 SYDVKM, per germline. The CDR3 sequence runs 15 residues, both termini included. The CDR3 is CASSSSTGPGNTIYF.

In this sample, this clonotype turned up a few times. This sequence joins TRBV27 and TRBJ2-5, with D unresolved. CDR1 is MNHEY and CDR2 is SMNVEV in the germline V gene (reference sequence). V dropped 3 bases and J dropped 5 bases, with 10 bases sitting between them. The CDR3 consists of 13 residues. In nucleotides, the CDR3 is TGTGCCAGCAGTTTCTTTGATAGGGAGACCCAGTACTTC. It specifies CASSFFDRETQYF.

J is TRBJ2-7 and V is TRBV19; 9 positions agree with TRBD2. The CDR3 has 16 residues. Per germline, CDR1 LNHDA and CDR2 SQIVND (reference sequence). The junction had 12 bases not matched to a gene; V was cut back by 5 bases and J by 4 bases. Here the CDR3 DNA reads TGTGCCAGTAGTCCCTCCAGGACTAGCGTGGGATACGAGCAGTACGTC. Translated, it gives CASSPSRTSVGYEQYV.

The chain couples TRBV7-4 to TRBJ1-4; 12 bases line up with TRBD1. The CDR3 is made up of 20 amino acids. V shed 5 bases and J 0 bases; nucleotides not matched to a gene: 13. The germline V gene has CDR1 SGHVT and CDR2 SQSDAQ. Here the CDR3 DNA reads TGTGCCAGCAGCAATCACCTCCGGGACAGGGGGCTCGCAACTAATGAAAAACTGTTTTTT. Encoded protein: CASSNHLRDRGLATNEKLFF.